These T cell receptor beta chains were read from a single sample in a study of response to subunit inactivated influenza vaccine. TCRdb re-called the RT-PCR reads through MiXCR, storing one row per CDR3 protein. The sample lists approximately 200,000 distinct CDR3 sequences; roughly 14% were seen once. The specimen was CD8+ T cells sorted from PBMCs, collected around 5 days after vaccination. The receptors come from a man between 50 and 59 years old who received an inactivated influenza vaccine. Each CDR3 is given with its conserved first and last residue. Each record gives: V gene, clone size, J gene, D gene, CDR3 protein, CDR3 DNA. D genes are given only for firm matches. Size values are once, few and many counts, or a class for expanded clones, and some rows have none.

>TRBV5-6|NA|TRBJ2-2|NA
CASSPWGFETGELFF
TGTGCCAGCAGCCCGTGGGGTTTTGAAACCGGGGAGCTGTTTTTT
>TRBV11-2|NA|TRBJ2-3|TRBD2
CASTGRRALDTQYF
TGTGCCAGCACCGGGAGGAGGGCTCTAGATACGCAGTATTTT
>TRBV20-1|few|TRBJ1-1|NA
CSARADREAFF
TGCAGTGCTAGAGCCGACAGGGAAGCTTTCTTT
>TRBV11-2|NA|TRBJ2-1|TRBD2
CASSFTSGYYNEQFF
TGTGCCAGCAGCTTCACTAGCGGCTACTACAATGAGCAGTTCTTC
>TRBV25-1|NA|TRBJ1-2|NA
CASKTSANGYTF
TGTGCCAGCAAAACCTCGGCGAATGGCTACACCTTC
>TRBV12-3/TRBV12-4|few|TRBJ2-3|TRBD1
CASSWDSVLTDTQYF
TGTGCCAGCAGTTGGGACAGTGTTTTAACAGATACGCAGTATTTT
>TRBV6-5|few|TRBJ2-7|NA
CASSYGGLQEQYF
TGTGCCAGCAGTTACGGGGGACTCCAGGAGCAGTACTTC
>TRBV29-1|NA|TRBJ2-7|NA
CSVYRPGEQYF
TGCAGCGTTTATAGGCCGGGGGAGCAGTACTTC
>TRBV6-2/TRBV6-3|many|TRBJ2-7|TRBD2
CASSYPTSGEKYEQYF
TGTGCCAGCAGTTACCCCACAAGCGGGGAGAAGTACGAGCAGTACTTC
>TRBV20-1|few|TRBJ1-5|NA
CSARPYSDNQPQHF
TGCAGTGCTAGACCATACAGTGACAATCAGCCCCAGCATTTT
>TRBV4-1|many|TRBJ2-1|NA
CASSHTGSYNEQFF
TGCGCCAGCAGCCATACTGGTTCCTACAATGAGCAGTTCTTC
>TRBV27|NA|TRBJ1-4|NA
CASSFVRNEKLFF
TGTGCCAGCAGTTTCGTACGGAATGAAAAACTGTTTTTT
>TRBV7-6|NA|TRBJ1-5|NA
CASSLIWGQPQHF
TGTGCCAGCAGCTTGATTTGGGGTCAGCCCCAGCATTTT
>TRBV6-2/TRBV6-3|few|TRBJ2-1|TRBD2
CASSYLGLASNEQFF
TGTGCCAGCAGTTACTTGGGACTAGCTTCAAATGAGCAGTTCTTC
>TRBV20-1|NA|TRBJ1-6|NA
CSARDRGTSSYNSPLHF
TGCAGTGCTAGAGATCGTGGCACTAGCTCCTATAATTCACCCCTCCACTTT
>TRBV7-9|NA|TRBJ2-7|TRBD1
CASSSTGDGEQYF
TGTGCCAGCAGCTCTACAGGGGACGGCGAGCAGTACTTC
>TRBV6-1|NA|TRBJ2-1|TRBD1
CASSPSGTGGYNEQFF
TGTGCCAGCAGCCCTTCCGGGACAGGGGGATACAATGAGCAGTTCTTC